This T cell receptor (beta chain) derives from a study of shared clonotypes between healthy human individuals. A 200 ng quantity of DNA, tens of thousands of T cell genomes, went into the sorted-subset replicate PCRs. The repertoire was sequenced with immunoSEQ multiplex PCR; TCRdb's copy has only in-frame clones and lacks some. The profile covers some 660,000 clones, with less than 80% appearing a single time and roughly 1.9% taken by the ten largest. This clonotype was sampled from a woman in her 30s in good health. Sample: memory CD4+ T cells sorted from blood. As for subset: CD45RA-negative fraction.

The CDR3 loop is CASSRRQGIEKLFF. The CDR3 DNA reads as TGTGCCAGCAGTAGGCGACAGGGGATTGAAAAACTGTTTTTT. The chain uses TRBV28 and TRBJ1-4, with 8 nucleotides matching TRBD1. The germline CDR1 and CDR2 sequences are MDHEN and SYDVKM. V shed 5 bases and J 7 bases; nucleotides not matched to a gene: 6. This CDR3 is built from 14 residues.